A selection of T cell receptor beta chains follows, all from one sample in a study of cytomegalovirus exposure and HLA in healthy donors. TCRdb's copy holds only in-frame clones and misses some; the assay was immunoSEQ multiplex PCR. The listing records roughly 33,000 clones. The sequencing sample was made of PBMCs. Source of these receptors: a woman aged 40 to 50 in good health and CMV-seropositive. Both conserved end residues are part of each CDR3. A D gene is named only where the DNA matches it firmly. A clone size is listed for some rows: how often the clone was seen (once, few, many), or a class if it is expanded.

V: TRBV25-1; length: 14; D: NA; size: NA; J: TRBJ1-2; CDR3: CASSEWRDDYGYTF; DNA: TGTGCCAGCAGTGAATGGAGGGACGACTATGGCTACACCTTC
V: TRBV6-5; length: 11; D: NA; size: NA; J: TRBJ2-1; CDR3: CASSLYNEQFF; DNA: TGTGCCAGCAGTCTTTACAATGAGCAGTTCTTC
V: TRBV10-3; length: 15; D: NA; size: NA; J: TRBJ1-1; CDR3: CAISESKGPNTEAFF; DNA: TGTGCCATCAGTGAGTCGAAGGGGCCGAACACTGAAGCTTTCTTT
V: TRBV19; length: 14; D: NA; size: NA; J: TRBJ2-1; CDR3: CASSMDAGGRAQFF; DNA: TGTGCCAGTAGTATGGATGCAGGAGGGCGGGCGCAGTTCTTC
V: TRBV28; length: 15; D: TRBD1; size: medium-sized; J: TRBJ1-2; CDR3: CASIPRRQGAYGYTF; DNA: TGTGCCAGCATACCAAGGAGACAGGGGGCGTATGGCTACACCTTC
V: TRBV6-5; length: 15; D: TRBD1; size: NA; J: TRBJ2-7; CDR3: CASSYSDRQRDEQYF; DNA: TGTGCCAGCAGTTACTCGGACAGGCAGCGCGACGAGCAGTACTTC
V: TRBV5-1; length: 15; D: TRBD2; size: NA; J: TRBJ2-1; CDR3: CASSFLAATGNEQFF; DNA: TGCGCCAGCAGCTTCCTAGCGGCAACGGGCAATGAGCAGTTCTTC
V: TRBV6-6; length: 16; D: TRBD2; size: NA; J: TRBJ2-7; CDR3: CASSSFGGGLAVEQYF; DNA: TGTGCCAGCAGTTCCTTCGGCGGGGGACTAGCGGTTGAGCAGTACTTC
V: TRBV18; length: 13; D: NA; size: NA; J: TRBJ2-3; CDR3: CASSPYSSDTQYF; DNA: TGTGCCAGCTCACCATATTCTAGCGATACGCAGTATTTT
V: TRBV7-3; length: 13; D: NA; size: NA; J: TRBJ2-5; CDR3: CASSLQGEETQYF; DNA: TGTGCCAGCAGCTTACAGGGTGAGGAGACCCAGTACTTC
V: TRBV30; length: 12; D: NA; size: NA; J: TRBJ2-7; CDR3: CAWSVSRDEQYF; DNA: TGTGCCTGGAGTGTGTCCAGGGACGAGCAGTACTTC
V: TRBV5-5; length: 16; D: TRBD1; size: NA; J: TRBJ2-2; CDR3: CASSQMGQANTGELFF; DNA: TGTGCCAGCAGCCAGATGGGACAGGCGAACACCGGGGAGCTGTTTTTT
V: TRBV6-1; length: 14; D: NA; size: NA; J: TRBJ2-7; CDR3: CASRYGTNSYEQYF; DNA: TGTGCCAGCAGGTACGGGACAAATAGCTACGAGCAGTACTTC
V: TRBV30; length: 15; D: TRBD2; size: NA; J: TRBJ2-2; CDR3: CAFSGRADWSGELFF; DNA: TGTGCCTTTAGCGGGAGGGCAGACTGGAGCGGGGAGCTGTTTTTT
V: TRBV18; length: 16; D: TRBD2; size: NA; J: TRBJ2-2; CDR3: CASSPGLAGASGELFF; DNA: TGTGCCAGCTCACCGGGACTAGCGGGAGCAAGCGGGGAGCTGTTTTTT
V: TRBV6-5; length: 14; D: TRBD2; size: NA; J: TRBJ2-3; CDR3: CASRPPGTTSTQYF; DNA: TGTGCCAGCAGGCCTCCCGGGACTACTAGTACGCAGTATTTT
V: TRBV5-1; length: 16; D: TRBD2; size: NA; J: TRBJ2-5; CDR3: CASSLTPGTSAQTQYF; DNA: TGCGCCAGCAGCTTAACCCCCGGGACTAGCGCCCAGACCCAGTACTTC
V: TRBV5-6; length: 15; D: TRBD1; size: NA; J: TRBJ1-1; CDR3: CASSLSGGLNTEAFF; DNA: TGTGCCAGCAGCTTGTCAGGGGGCCTGAACACTGAAGCTTTCTTT
V: TRBV5-5; length: 12; D: NA; size: NA; J: TRBJ2-1; CDR3: CASSLGLGEQFF; DNA: TGTGCCAGCAGCCTGGGGCTAGGAGAGCAGTTCTTC
V: TRBV27; length: 17; D: NA; size: NA; J: TRBJ1-2; CDR3: CASSLVGQLTANYGYTF; DNA: TGTGCCAGCAGTTTAGTGGGGCAATTGACCGCTAACTATGGCTACACCTTC
V: TRBV27; length: 13; D: NA; size: NA; J: TRBJ1-2; CDR3: CASSLQGSYGYTF; DNA: TGTGCCAGCAGTTTGCAGGGCAGCTATGGCTACACCTTC
V: TRBV4-1; length: 11; D: NA; size: NA; J: TRBJ1-2; CDR3: CASSQRAGYTF; DNA: TGCGCCAGCAGCCAGAGGGCTGGCTACACCTTC
V: TRBV4-2; length: 15; D: NA; size: NA; J: TRBJ2-7; CDR3: CASSRGASAVYEQYF; DNA: TGTGCCAGCAGCCGAGGAGCTAGCGCGGTCTACGAGCAGTACTTC
V: TRBV5-1; length: 14; D: NA; size: NA; J: TRBJ2-7; CDR3: CASSLRQGVDEQYF; DNA: TGCGCCAGCAGCTTGCGGCAGGGTGTGGACGAGCAGTACTTC
V: TRBV6-5; length: 15; D: TRBD2; size: NA; J: TRBJ2-7; CDR3: CASSLSTSGGYGQYF; DNA: TGTGCCAGCAGTTTATCGACTAGCGGGGGCTACGGGCAGTACTTC
V: TRBV7-7; length: 13; D: NA; size: NA; J: TRBJ2-1; CDR3: CASSFGTRDEQFF; DNA: TGTGCTAGCAGCTTCGGGACTCGTGATGAGCAGTTCTTC
V: TRBV7-6; length: 15; D: NA; size: NA; J: TRBJ2-1; CDR3: CASSSLLGTYNEQFF; DNA: TGTGCCAGCAGCTCCCTCCTAGGCACCTACAATGAGCAGTTCTTC